The clone carrying this T cell receptor (beta chain) showed up just a few times. Its target is not known. Noted time point: pre-sensitization, week 0. Treatment described: therapeutic diphenylcyclopropenone sensitization with weekly scalp DPC. People who gave samples had alopecia, were 18 to 70 years old, and were suitable for DPC. The sample belongs to a study of human T cells and chemical hapten exposure. V was cut by 7 bases and J by 2 bases, with 12 bases left in between. This CDR3 contains 14 residues. Overall study findings and caveats: TCRs above 1 in 1000 frequency did not change with DPC sensitization.

TCRdb fed the RACE reads into MiXCR, producing one record per CDR3 protein. This sample has 350,000 to 450,000 distinct CDR3 sequences; 5.1% occur once, and the top ten carry 2% to 3%. The chain recombines TRBV12-3 or TRBV12-4 with TRBJ1-3, with TRBD1 as a possible D gene (6 bases). The receptor was derived from a woman aged 50 to 60 with alopecia areata. Some clones in this sample may be carry-over from other donors' samples. The material was whole blood, obtained in connection with sensitization to the hapten diphenylcyclopropenone (DPC). This CDR3 reads CASNPTGPGNTIYF. The CDR3, as DNA: TGTGCCAGCAACCCGACAGGCCCTGGAAACACCATATATTTT.